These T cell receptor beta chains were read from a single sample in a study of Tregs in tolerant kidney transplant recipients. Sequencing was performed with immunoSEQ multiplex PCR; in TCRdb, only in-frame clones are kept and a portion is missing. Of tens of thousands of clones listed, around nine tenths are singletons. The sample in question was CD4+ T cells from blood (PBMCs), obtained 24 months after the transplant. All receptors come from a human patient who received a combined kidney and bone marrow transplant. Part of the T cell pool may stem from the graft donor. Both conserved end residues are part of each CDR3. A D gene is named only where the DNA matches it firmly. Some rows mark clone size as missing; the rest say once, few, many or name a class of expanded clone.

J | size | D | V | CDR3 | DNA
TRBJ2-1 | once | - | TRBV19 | CASSSQVNSDEQFF | TGTGCCAGTAGTTCACAGGTGAATTCGGATGAGCAGTTCTTC
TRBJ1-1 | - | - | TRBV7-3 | CASSPGQGAFF | TGTGCCAGCAGCCCCGGGCAGGGGGCTTTCTTT
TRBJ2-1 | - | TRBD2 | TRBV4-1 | CASSQGASGYNEQFF | TGCGCCAGCAGCCAAGGGGCTAGCGGGTACAATGAGCAGTTCTTC
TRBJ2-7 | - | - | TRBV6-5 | CASASPGTYEQYF | TGTGCCAGCGCATCACCAGGTACCTACGAGCAGTACTTC
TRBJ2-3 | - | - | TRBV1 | CTSSQYIQLLTDTQYF | TGCACCAGCAGCCAGTATATACAGCTCCTCACAGATACGCAGTATTTT
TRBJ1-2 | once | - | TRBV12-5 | CASGFSGNYTF | TGTGCTAGTGGTTTCTCGGGGAACTACACCTTC
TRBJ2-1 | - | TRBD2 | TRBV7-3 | CASSTSTSGGPYNEQFF | TGTGCCAGCAGCACCTCCACTAGCGGGGGGCCCTACAATGAGCAGTTCTTC
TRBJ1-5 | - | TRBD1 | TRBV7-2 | CASSSPGQTNQPQHF | TGTGCCAGCAGCTCACCGGGACAGACAAATCAGCCCCAGCATTTT
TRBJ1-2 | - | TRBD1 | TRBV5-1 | CASSTRQGSAYGYTF | TGCGCCAGCAGCACTAGACAGGGGTCTGCGTATGGCTACACCTTC
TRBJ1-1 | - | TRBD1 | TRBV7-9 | CASSSLTGQGGSFF | TGTGCCAGCAGCTCACTGACGGGACAGGGGGGATCTTTCTTT
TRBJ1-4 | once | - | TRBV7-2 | CASSFAENNEKLFF | TGTGCCAGCAGCTTCGCAGAAAATAATGAAAAACTGTTTTTT
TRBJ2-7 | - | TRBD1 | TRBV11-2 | CASSPGQGVDYEQYF | TGTGCCAGCAGCCCGGGACAGGGGGTGGACTACGAGCAGTACTTC
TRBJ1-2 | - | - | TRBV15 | CATSRLKDSVKGSYGYTF | TGTGCCACCAGCAGACTAAAGGACAGCGTAAAGGGGAGCTATGGCTACACCTTC
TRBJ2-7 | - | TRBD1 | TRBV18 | CASSRTGRNEQYF | TGTGCCAGCTCACGGACAGGCCGGAACGAGCAGTACTTC
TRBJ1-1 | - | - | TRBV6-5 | CASSYGGVRSTEAFF | TGTGCCAGCAGTTATGGGGGGGTCAGGAGCACTGAAGCTTTCTTT
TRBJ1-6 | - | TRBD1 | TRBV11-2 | CASSLGQGYSPLHF | TGTGCCAGCAGCTTAGGACAGGGTTACTCACCCCTCCACTTT
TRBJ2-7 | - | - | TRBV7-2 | CASSLDRFPYEQYF | TGTGCCAGCAGCTTAGACAGGTTTCCCTACGAGCAGTACTTT
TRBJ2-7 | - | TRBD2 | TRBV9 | CASSVAVGGQVYSYEQYF | TGTGCCAGCAGCGTAGCAGTGGGAGGGCAGGTTTACTCCTACGAGCAGTACTTC
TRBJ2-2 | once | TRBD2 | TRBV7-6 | CASSPSGLAGGHTGELFF | TGTGCCAGCAGCCCTTCGGGACTAGCGGGGGGCCACACCGGGGAGCTGTTTTTT
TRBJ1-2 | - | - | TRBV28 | CASSFTRRQSGYTF | TGTGCCAGCAGTTTTACTAGGAGGCAGAGTGGCTACACCTTC
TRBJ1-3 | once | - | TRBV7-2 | CASSLGGTGSGNTIYF | TGTGCCAGCAGCTTAGGGGGAACAGGGTCTGGAAACACCATATATTTT